The 5 T cell receptor beta chains listed next were all sequenced from one sample in a study of blood T cells in healthy people across ages. PCR was performed a second time for about 6 to 11 cycles using a sample-barcoded 5' primer and a J-beta primer mix. MiXCR, applied by TCRdb to the 5' RACE reads, yields one record per CDR3 protein. The data hold around 400,000 distinct CDR3 sequences, with roughly half observed a single time. Sequenced: blood. Receptors were obtained from a man aged 55-75 years in good health.

The V call is TRBV4-1, the J call TRBJ1-2, with D tentatively TRBD1 (5 bases). V lost 5 bases to trimming and J lost 0 bases, with 13 bases between them. This CDR3 is 15 amino acids long. Germline values: CDR1 MGHRA, CDR2 YSYEKL. CDR3 coding DNA: TGCGCCAGCAGCTCCAGTGGGGCGACTAACTATGGCTACACCTTC. Amino acid sequence: CASSSSGATNYGYTF.

This clonotype has a count of ten or more. This rearrangement joins TRBV7-2 to TRBJ2-3; D is tentatively TRBD1 or TRBD2 (5 bases each). V shed 5 bases and J shed 0 bases, with 9 bases lying between them. The length of the CDR3 is 14 residues. Looked up from germline, CDR1 is SGHTA and CDR2 is FQGNSA. This CDR3 reads CASSRGGSTDTQYF. CDR3 nucleotide sequence: TGTGCCAGCAGCCGTGGGGGTAGCACAGATACGCAGTATTTT.

The chain carries TRBV3-1 and TRBJ1-2; weak D call: TRBD1 (6 bases). The V and J ends lost 0 bases and 8 bases respectively, with 16 bases between them. The CDR3 sequence is 15 residues long. Germline CDR1 LGHDT, CDR2 YNNKEL (reference sequence). The CDR3 protein is CASSQDRGQGNGYTF. CDR3 nucleotide sequence: TGTGCCAGCAGCCAAGATCGGGGGCAGGGGAACGGCTACACCTTC.

The CDR3 region is CASRNRGRDNEQFF. In DNA form, the CDR3 reads TGTGCCAGCAGAAACAGGGGGCGCGACAATGAGCAGTTCTTC. The V gene is TRBV6-5, the J gene TRBJ2-1, with TRBD1 matching over 9 bases. J was trimmed by 5 bases and V by 6 bases; bases with no gene match: 5. The germline gives CDR1 MNHEY, CDR2 SVGAGI. This CDR3 comprises 14 residues.

The CDR3 nucleotides read TGTGCCAGCACTGGGGGTATTGAGCAGTACTTC. It translates to CASTGGIEQYF. The gene calls are TRBV6-5 and TRBJ2-7; D possibly uses TRBD1 or TRBD2 (5 bases each). The germline V gene has CDR1 MNHEY and CDR2 SVGAGI. This CDR3 is 11 amino acids long. The V end was cut by 7 bases, the J end by 7 bases, with 11 bases between.